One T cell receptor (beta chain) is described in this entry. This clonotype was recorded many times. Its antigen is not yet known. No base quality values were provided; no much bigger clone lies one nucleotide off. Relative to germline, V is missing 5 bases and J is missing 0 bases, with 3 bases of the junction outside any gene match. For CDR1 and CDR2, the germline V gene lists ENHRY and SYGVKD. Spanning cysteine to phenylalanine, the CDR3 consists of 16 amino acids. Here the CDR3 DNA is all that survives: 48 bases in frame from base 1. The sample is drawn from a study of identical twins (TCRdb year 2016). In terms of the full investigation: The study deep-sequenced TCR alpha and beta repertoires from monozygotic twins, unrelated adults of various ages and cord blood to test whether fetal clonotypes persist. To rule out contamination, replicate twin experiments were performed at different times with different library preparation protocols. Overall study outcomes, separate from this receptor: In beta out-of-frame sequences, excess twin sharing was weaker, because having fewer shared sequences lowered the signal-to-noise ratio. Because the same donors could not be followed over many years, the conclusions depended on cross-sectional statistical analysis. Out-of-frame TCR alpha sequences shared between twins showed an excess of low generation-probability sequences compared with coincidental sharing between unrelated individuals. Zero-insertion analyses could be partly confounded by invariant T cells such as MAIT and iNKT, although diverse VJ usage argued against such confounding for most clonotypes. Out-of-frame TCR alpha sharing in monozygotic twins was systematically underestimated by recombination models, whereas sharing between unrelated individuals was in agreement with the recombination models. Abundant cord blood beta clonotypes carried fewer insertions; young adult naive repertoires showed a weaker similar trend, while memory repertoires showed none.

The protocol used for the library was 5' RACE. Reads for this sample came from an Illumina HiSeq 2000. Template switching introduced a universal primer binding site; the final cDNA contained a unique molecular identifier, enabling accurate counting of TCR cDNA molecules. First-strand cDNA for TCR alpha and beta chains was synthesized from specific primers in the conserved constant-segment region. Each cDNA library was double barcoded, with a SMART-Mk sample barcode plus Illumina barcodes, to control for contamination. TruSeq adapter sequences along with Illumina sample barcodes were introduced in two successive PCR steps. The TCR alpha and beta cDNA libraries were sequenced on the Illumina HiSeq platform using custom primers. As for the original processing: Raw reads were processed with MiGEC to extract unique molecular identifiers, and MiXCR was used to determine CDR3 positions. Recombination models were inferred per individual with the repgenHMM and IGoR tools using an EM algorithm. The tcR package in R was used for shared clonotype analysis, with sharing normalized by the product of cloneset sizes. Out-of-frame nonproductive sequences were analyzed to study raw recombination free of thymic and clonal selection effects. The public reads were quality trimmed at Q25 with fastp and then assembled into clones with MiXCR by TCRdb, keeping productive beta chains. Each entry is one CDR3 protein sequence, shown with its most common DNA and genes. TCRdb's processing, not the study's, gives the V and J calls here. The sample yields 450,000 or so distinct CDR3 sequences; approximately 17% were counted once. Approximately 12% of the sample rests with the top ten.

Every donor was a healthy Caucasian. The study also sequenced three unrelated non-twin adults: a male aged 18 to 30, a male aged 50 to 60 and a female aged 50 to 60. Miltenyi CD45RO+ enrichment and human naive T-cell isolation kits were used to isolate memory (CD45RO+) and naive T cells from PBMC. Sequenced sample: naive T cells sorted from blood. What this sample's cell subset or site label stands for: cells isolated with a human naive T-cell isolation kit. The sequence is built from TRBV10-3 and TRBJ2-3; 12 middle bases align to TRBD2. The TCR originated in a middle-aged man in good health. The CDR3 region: CAISLGTSGSTDTQYF. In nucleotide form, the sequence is TGTGCCATCAGTCTCGGGACTAGCGGGAGCACAGATACGCAGTATTTT.